This T cell receptor beta chain originates from a study of blood T cell repertoires in COVID-19. Study as a whole: PBMCs, B-cell-depleted T cells, or T cells were the source of the cDNA or gDNA that made up the material.

TCRdb keeps only in-frame clones here, not all; method: immunoSEQ multiplex PCR. The sample lists hundreds of thousands of clones; more than 80% were seen once. Ages ranged from roughly 18 to 100 years, with residence in around 24 US areas. Recovery among Cohort 3 donors was established by two negative PCRs, clearance, or symptom resolution. This clone showed up just a few times. The length of the CDR3 is 14 residues. V shed 5 bases and J 0 bases; nucleotides not matched to a gene: 1. CDR1 and CDR2 from the germline V gene are MNHNY and SVGAGI (reference sequence). This receptor was obtained from a woman under 30 who had recovered from COVID-19. This chain connects TRBV6-6 to TRBJ2-7, with 10 positions matching TRBD1. The material sequenced was PBMCs or T cells enriched from blood (not recorded which). CDR3 bases: TGTGCCAGCAGTCGGACAGGGGGCTCCTACGAGCAGTACTTC. Translating gives CASSRTGGSYEQYF.